This section outlines one T cell receptor (beta chain) sequence together with its context. The sample belongs to a study of blood T cell repertoires in COVID-19. Study details: The analysed material was cDNA or gDNA that came from T cells, B-cell-depleted T cells, or PBMCs.

The CDR3 covers 15 residues. Germline CDR1 reads SEHNR; CDR2 reads FQNEAQ (reference sequence). The ends were cut back, 4 bases at V and 9 bases at J, with 16 bases in the middle. Sequencing was performed with immunoSEQ multiplex PCR; in TCRdb, only in-frame clones are kept and a portion is missing. The sample includes 250,000 to 300,000 clones, roughly nine tenths seen only once; the top ten take approximately 12%. The rearrangement uses TRBV7-9 and TRBJ1-6; weak D call: TRBD1 (6 bases). The sample taken for sequencing was peripheral blood. This receptor was identified in a woman aged 30 to 39 with COVID-19, enrolled during active disease. This chain's CDR3 is CASSSDTGKVSPLHF. CDR3 sequence (DNA): TGTGCCAGCAGCTCGGACACAGGGAAAGTTTCACCCCTCCACTTT.